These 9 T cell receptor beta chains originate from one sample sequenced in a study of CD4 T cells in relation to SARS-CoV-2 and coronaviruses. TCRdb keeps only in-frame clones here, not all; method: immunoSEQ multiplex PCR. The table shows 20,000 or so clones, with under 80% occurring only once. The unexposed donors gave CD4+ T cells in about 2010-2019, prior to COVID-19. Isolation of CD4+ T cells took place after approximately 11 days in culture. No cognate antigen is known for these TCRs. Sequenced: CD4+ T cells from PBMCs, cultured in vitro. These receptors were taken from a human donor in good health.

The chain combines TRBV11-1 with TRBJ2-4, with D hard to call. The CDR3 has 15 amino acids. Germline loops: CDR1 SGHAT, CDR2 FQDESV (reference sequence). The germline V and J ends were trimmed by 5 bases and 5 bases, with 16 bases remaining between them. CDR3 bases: TGTGCCAGCAGCCTTGGGCCCGGACCCCAAAACATTCAGTACTTC. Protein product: CASSLGPGPQNIQYF.

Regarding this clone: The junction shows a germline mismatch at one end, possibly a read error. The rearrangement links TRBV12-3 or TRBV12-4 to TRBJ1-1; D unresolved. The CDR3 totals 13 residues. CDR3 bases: TGTGCCAGCAGTTTTCTTCCGAACGCTGAAGCTTTCTTT. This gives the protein CASSFLPNAEAFF.

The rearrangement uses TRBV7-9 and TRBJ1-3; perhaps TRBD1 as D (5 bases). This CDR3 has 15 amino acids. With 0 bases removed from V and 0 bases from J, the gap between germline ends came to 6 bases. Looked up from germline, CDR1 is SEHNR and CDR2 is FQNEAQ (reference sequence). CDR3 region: CASSLAGTSGNTIYF. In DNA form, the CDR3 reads TGTGCCAGCAGCTTAGCCGGGACCTCTGGAAACACCATATATTTT.

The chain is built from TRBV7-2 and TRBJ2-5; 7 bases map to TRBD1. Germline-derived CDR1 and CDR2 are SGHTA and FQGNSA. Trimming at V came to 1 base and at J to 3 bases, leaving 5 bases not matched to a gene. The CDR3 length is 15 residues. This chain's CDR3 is CASSLVRDRKETQYF. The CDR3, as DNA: TGTGCCAGCAGCTTAGTTCGGGACAGAAAAGAGACCCAGTACTTC.

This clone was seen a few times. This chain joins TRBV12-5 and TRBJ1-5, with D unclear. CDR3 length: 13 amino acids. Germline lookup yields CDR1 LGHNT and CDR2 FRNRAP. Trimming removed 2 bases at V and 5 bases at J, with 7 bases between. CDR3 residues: CASGLTGYQPQHF. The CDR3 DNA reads TGTGCTAGTGGTTTGACCGGGTATCAGCCCCAGCATTTT.

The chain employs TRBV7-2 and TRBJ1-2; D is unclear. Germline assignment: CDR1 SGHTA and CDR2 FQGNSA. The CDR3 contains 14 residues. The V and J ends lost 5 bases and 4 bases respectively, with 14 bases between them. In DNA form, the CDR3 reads TGTGCCAGCAGCCAGATGGACCTCCCCTATGGCTACACCTTC. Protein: CASSQMDLPYGYTF.

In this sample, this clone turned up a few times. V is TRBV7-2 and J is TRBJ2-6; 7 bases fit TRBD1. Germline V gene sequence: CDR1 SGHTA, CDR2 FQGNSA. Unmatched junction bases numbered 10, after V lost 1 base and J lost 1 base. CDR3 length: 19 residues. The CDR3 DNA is TGTGCCAGCAGCTTAGGTGGTAGGGGGCGTAAGTCTGGGGCCAACGTCCTGACTTTC. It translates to CASSLGGRGRKSGANVLTF.

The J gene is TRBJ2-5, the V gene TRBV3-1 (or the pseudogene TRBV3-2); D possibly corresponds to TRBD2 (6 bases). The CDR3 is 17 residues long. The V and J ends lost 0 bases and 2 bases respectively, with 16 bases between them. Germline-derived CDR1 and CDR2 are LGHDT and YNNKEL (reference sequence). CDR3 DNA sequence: TGTGCCAGCAGCCAAGATTGGGGACTGGCGGGACAAGAGACCCAGTACTTC. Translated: CASSQDWGLAGQETQYF.

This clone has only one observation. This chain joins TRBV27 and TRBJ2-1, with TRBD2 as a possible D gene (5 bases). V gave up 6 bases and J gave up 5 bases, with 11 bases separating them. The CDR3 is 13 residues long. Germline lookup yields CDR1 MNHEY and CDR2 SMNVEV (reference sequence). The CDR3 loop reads CASSLEEDNEQFF. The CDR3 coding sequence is TGTGCCAGCAGCCTGGAGGAGGACAATGAGCAGTTCTTC.